A selection of T cell receptor beta chains follows, all from one sample in a study of control samples from healthy donors and cancer patients. Measured with immunoSEQ multiplex PCR; TCRdb has only the in-frame clones, and not every one. The sample lists 130,000 or so clones, about 88% seen once, with around 3% in the top ten. Sequencing was carried out using blood. The receptor set was obtained from a man in his forties or fifties in good health. Both conserved end residues are part of each CDR3. The order of the fields is D gene, J gene, V gene, clone size, CDR3 DNA, CDR3 protein. A D gene is named only where the DNA matches it firmly. Clone size, where shown, is once, few, many, or a class for clones that have expanded.

D: -
J: TRBJ2-3
V: TRBV5-6
size: few
DNA: TGTGCCAGCATGCGGGTCAGGCTCACAGATACGCAGTATTTT
CDR3: CASMRVRLTDTQYF

D: -
J: TRBJ1-1
V: TRBV3-1/TRBV3-2
size: few
DNA: TGTGCCAGCAGCCCTAGAAGCCTAGGGTCCATGAACACTGAAGCTTTCTTT
CDR3: CASSPRSLGSMNTEAFF

D: -
J: TRBJ2-1
V: TRBV12-3/TRBV12-4
size: -
DNA: TGTGCCAGCAGTCCCGGGGCAGGGGAGCAGTTCTTC
CDR3: CASSPGAGEQFF

D: TRBD1
J: TRBJ2-7
V: TRBV11-2
size: -
DNA: TGTGCCAGCAGCTTGTACAGGGGGAATAGCGAGCAGTACTTC
CDR3: CASSLYRGNSEQYF

D: -
J: TRBJ2-3
V: TRBV7-3
size: -
DNA: TGTGCCAGCAGCTTAACAATATTAGCGCGAGCAGATACGCAGTATTTT
CDR3: CASSLTILARADTQYF

D: -
J: TRBJ1-5
V: TRBV12-5
size: -
DNA: TGTGCTAGTGGGGGCCAGGGGCCGGTTGATCAGCCCCAGCATTTT
CDR3: CASGGQGPVDQPQHF

D: TRBD2
J: TRBJ2-5
V: TRBV4-1
size: -
DNA: TGCGCCAGCAGCCTCGGGACTAGCGAAGAGACCCAGTACTTC
CDR3: CASSLGTSEETQYF

D: TRBD1
J: TRBJ1-2
V: TRBV10-3
size: -
DNA: TGTGCCATCAGTGTGACAGGGGATGGCTACACCTTC
CDR3: CAISVTGDGYTF

D: -
J: TRBJ2-7
V: TRBV19
size: -
DNA: TGTGCCAGTAGTATGTCGGTATCCTACGAGCAGTACTTC
CDR3: CASSMSVSYEQYF

D: TRBD2
J: TRBJ2-7
V: TRBV18
size: -
DNA: TGTGCCAGCTCACCGGTGCCTAGCGGGGGAACATACGAGCAGTACTTC
CDR3: CASSPVPSGGTYEQYF

D: TRBD1
J: TRBJ1-1
V: TRBV7-9
size: -
DNA: TGTGCCAGCAGCCCGAACGGACAGGTCGGGAACACTGAAGCTTTCTTT
CDR3: CASSPNGQVGNTEAFF

D: -
J: TRBJ2-3
V: TRBV7-8
size: once
DNA: TGTGCCAGCAGCTTAGCTTGGTCAGCCGCCACAGATACGCAGTATTTT
CDR3: CASSLAWSAATDTQYF

D: -
J: TRBJ2-2
V: TRBV2
size: -
DNA: TGTGCCAGCAGTGTAAGGGGGGCCGGGGAGCTGTTTTTT
CDR3: CASSVRGAGELFF

D: TRBD1
J: TRBJ1-3
V: TRBV7-6
size: once
DNA: TGTGCCAGCAGCTTAGAGGACAGGGGAAACACCATATATTTT
CDR3: CASSLEDRGNTIYF

D: -
J: TRBJ2-7
V: TRBV18
size: few
DNA: TGTGCCAGCTCACTTACACGACAGACGGGCTACGAGCAGTACTTC
CDR3: CASSLTRQTGYEQYF

D: -
J: TRBJ2-1
V: TRBV4-2
size: -
DNA: TGTGCCAGCAGCCAAGATGAAATGGGAAGAGGGGAGCCCAATGAGCAGTTCTTC
CDR3: CASSQDEMGRGEPNEQFF

D: -
J: TRBJ1-5
V: TRBV12-5
size: -
DNA: TGTGCTAGTGGTTTGGCCCCTCTGGCAGTTTATAGCAATCAGCCCCAGCATTTT
CDR3: CASGLAPLAVYSNQPQHF